The rows below give T cell receptor beta chains drawn from one sample of a study of blood T cell repertoires in COVID-19. Sequenced by immunoSEQ multiplex PCR; TCRdb stores in-frame clones only, minus some. The repertoire holds about 320,000 clones, with 89% as singletons. The specimen sequenced was PBMCs or T cells enriched from blood (not recorded which). The source is a man in his sixties who had recovered from COVID-19. Each CDR3 is given with its conserved first and last residue.

V: TRBV27
J: TRBJ2-1
CDR3: CASMDTHEQFF

V: TRBV6-2/TRBV6-3
J: TRBJ2-1
CDR3: CASSFYRGNEQFF

V: TRBV27
J: TRBJ1-4
CDR3: CASSLWTGANEKLFF

V: TRBV5-1
J: TRBJ2-5
CDR3: CASSLVTSGPQETQYF

V: TRBV5-1
J: TRBJ2-3
CDR3: CASSLGLAGGADTQYF

V: TRBV9
J: TRBJ1-1
CDR3: CASSVVGRAEAFF

V: TRBV7-8
J: TRBJ2-4
CDR3: CASSSSRGAAKNIQYF

V: TRBV28
J: TRBJ2-1
CDR3: CARPSGSGNEQFF

V: TRBV14
J: TRBJ2-7
CDR3: CASNGPDTYEQYF

V: TRBV6-1
J: TRBJ1-5
CDR3: CASSEAFGGSNQPQHF

V: TRBV30
J: TRBJ2-3
CDR3: CASYGGSTDTQYF

V: TRBV2
J: TRBJ2-1
CDR3: CASSGLAGSDEQFF

V: TRBV7-9
J: TRBJ2-2
CDR3: CASSPTGGFGGELFF

V: TRBV6-2/TRBV6-3
J: TRBJ2-1
CDR3: CASSSPRDEQFF

V: TRBV7-8
J: TRBJ1-1
CDR3: CASSMYPGNTEAFF

V: TRBV10-3
J: TRBJ2-1
CDR3: CAISGGEAKEQFF